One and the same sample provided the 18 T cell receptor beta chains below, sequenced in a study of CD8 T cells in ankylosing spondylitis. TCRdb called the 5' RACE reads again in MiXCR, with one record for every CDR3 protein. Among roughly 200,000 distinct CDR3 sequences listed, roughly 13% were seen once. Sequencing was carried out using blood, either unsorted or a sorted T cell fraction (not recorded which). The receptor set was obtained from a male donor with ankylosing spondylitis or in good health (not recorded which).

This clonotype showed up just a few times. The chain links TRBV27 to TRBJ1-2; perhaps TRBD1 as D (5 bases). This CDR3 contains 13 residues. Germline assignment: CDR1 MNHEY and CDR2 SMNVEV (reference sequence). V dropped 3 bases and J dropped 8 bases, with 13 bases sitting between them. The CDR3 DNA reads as TGTGCCAGCAGTTTTGAGGGGCTGAGGGGCTACACCTTC. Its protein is CASSFEGLRGYTF.

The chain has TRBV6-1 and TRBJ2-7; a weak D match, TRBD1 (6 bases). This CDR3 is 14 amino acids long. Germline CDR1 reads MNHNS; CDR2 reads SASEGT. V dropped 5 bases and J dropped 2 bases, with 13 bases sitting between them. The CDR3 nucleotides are TGTGCCAGCAGTCCGTCGACAGGCACCTACGAGCAGTACTTC. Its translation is CASSPSTGTYEQYF.

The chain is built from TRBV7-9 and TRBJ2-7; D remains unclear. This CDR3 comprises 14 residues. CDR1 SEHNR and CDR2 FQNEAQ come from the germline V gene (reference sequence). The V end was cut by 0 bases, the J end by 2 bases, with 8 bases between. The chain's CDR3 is CASSLARTAYEQYF. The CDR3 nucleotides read TGTGCCAGCAGCTTAGCCCGGACGGCCTACGAGCAGTACTTC. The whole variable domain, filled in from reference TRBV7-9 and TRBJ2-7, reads DTGVSQNPRHKITKRGQNVTFRCDPISEHNRLYWYRQTLGQGPEFLTYFQNEAQLEKSRLLSDRFSAERPKGSFSTLEIQRTEQGDSAMYLCASSLARTAYEQYFGPGTRLTVT.

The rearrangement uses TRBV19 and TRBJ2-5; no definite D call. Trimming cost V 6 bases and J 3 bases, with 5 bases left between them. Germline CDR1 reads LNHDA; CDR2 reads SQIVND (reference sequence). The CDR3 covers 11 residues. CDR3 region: CASREEETQYF. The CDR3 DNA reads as TGTGCCAGTAGGGAAGAAGAGACCCAGTACTTC.

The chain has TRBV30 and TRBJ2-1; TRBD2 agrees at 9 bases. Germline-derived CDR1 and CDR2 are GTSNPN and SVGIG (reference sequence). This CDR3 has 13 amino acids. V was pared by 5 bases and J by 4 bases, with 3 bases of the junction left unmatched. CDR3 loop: CAWALAGYNEQFF. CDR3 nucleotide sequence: TGTGCCTGGGCTCTAGCGGGGTACAATGAGCAGTTCTTC. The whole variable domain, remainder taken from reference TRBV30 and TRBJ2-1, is SQTIHQWPATLVQPVGSPLSLECTVEGTSNPNLYWYRQAAGRGLQLLFYSVGIGQISSEVPQNLSASRPQDRQFILSSKKLLLSDSGFYLCAWALAGYNEQFFGPGTRLTVL.

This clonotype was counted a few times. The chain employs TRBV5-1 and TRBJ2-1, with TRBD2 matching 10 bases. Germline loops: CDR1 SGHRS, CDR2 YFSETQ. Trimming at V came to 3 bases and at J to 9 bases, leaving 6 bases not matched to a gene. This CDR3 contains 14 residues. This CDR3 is CASSWTSGGAEQFF. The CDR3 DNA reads TGCGCCAGCAGCTGGACTAGCGGAGGGGCTGAGCAGTTCTTC.

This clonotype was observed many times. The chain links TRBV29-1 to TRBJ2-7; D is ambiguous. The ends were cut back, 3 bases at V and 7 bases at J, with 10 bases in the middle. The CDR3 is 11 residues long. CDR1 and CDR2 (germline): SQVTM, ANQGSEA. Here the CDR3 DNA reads TGCAGCGTTGAGTACTCTGGGGAGCAGTACTTC. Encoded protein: CSVEYSGEQYF.

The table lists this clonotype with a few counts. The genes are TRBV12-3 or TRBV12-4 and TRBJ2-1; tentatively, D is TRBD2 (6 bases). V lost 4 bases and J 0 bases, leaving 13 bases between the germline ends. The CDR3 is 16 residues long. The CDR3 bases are TGTGCCAGCAGTTCCCCGGGAGTTCGCTCCTACAATGAGCAGTTCTTC. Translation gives CASSSPGVRSYNEQFF.

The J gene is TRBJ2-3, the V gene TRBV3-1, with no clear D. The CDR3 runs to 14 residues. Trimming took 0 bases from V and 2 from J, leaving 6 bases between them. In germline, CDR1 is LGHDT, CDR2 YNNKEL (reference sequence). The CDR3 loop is CASSQEGSTDTQYF. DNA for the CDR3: TGTGCCAGCAGCCAAGAGGGGTCCACAGATACGCAGTATTTT.

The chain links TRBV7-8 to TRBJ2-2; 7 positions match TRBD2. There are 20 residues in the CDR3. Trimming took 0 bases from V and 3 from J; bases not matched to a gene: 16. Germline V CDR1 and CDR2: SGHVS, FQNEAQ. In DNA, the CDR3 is TGTGCCAGCAGCTTAGCTCCTCTGACCGGGGGGTCCAGGTACACCGGGGAGCTGTTTTTT. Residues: CASSLAPLTGGSRYTGELFF.

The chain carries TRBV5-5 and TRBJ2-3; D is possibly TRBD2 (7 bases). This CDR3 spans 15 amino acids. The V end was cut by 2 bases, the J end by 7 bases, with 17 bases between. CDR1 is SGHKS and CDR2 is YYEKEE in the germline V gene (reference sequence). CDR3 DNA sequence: TGTGCCAGCAGCTTAGGAGGGGGGGCCGTGTATACGCAGTATTTT. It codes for CASSLGGGAVYTQYF.

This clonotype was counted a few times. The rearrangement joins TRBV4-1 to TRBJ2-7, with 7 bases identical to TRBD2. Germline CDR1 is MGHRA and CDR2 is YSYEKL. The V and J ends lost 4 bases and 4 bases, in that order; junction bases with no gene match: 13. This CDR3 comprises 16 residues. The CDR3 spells CASSPERTSEGYEQYF. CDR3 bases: TGCGCCAGCAGCCCCGAGCGAACTAGCGAGGGATACGAGCAGTACTTC.

The CDR3 protein is CASSLTDSAEKLFF. CDR3 nucleotides: TGTGCCAGCAGTTTAACGGACAGCGCTGAAAAACTGTTTTTT. J is TRBJ1-4 and V is TRBV12-3 or TRBV12-4; tentatively, D is TRBD1 (6 bases). The CDR3 contains 14 residues. V dropped 2 bases and J dropped 7 bases, with 11 bases sitting between them.

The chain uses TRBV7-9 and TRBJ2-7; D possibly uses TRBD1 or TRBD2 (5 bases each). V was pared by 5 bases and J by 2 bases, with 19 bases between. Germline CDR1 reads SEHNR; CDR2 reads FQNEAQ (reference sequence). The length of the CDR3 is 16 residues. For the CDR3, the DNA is TGTGCCAGCAGCGAACCAACCGGGACCGGTCCCTACGAGCAGTACTTC. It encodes CASSEPTGTGPYEQYF.

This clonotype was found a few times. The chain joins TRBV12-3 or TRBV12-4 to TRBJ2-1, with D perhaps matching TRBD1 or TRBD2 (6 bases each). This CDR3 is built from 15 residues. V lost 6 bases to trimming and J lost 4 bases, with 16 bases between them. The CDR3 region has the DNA TGTGCCAGCAGCCTAGGGGGGCCTCTTTACAATGAGCAGTTCTTC. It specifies CASSLGGPLYNEQFF.

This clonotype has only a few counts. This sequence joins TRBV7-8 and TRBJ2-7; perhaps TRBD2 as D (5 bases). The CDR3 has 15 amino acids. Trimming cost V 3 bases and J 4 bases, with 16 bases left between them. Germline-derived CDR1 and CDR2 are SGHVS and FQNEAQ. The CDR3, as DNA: TGTGCCAGCAGCTTCGGACCCTCCTCGGGGTACGAGCAGTACTTC. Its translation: CASSFGPSSGYEQYF.

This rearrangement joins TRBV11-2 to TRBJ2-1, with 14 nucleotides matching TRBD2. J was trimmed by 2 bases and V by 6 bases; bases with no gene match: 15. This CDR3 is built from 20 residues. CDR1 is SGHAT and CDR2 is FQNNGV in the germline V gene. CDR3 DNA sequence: TGTGCCAGCAGTCGGTGGATGACTAGCGGGGGGGCCGGGACCTACAATGAGCAGTTCTTC. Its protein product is CASSRWMTSGGAGTYNEQFF. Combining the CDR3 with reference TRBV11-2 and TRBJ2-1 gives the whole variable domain EAGVAQSPRYKIIEKRQSVAFWCNPISGHATLYWYQQILGQGPKLLIQFQNNGVVDDSQLPKDRFSAERLKGVDSTLKIQPAKLEDSAVYLCASSRWMTSGGAGTYNEQFFGPGTRLTVL.

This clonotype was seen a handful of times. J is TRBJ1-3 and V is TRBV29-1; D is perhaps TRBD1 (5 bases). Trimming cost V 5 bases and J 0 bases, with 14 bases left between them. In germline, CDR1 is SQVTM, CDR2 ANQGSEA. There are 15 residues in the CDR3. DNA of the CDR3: TGCAGCGTTTGGGCCGGGGCAGGCTCTGGAAACACCATATATTTT. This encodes CSVWAGAGSGNTIYF.